The 20 T cell receptor beta chains reported below all come from one sample, sequenced in a study of blood T cells in healthy people across ages. Sample-barcoded 5' priming and a J-beta primer mix drove a second PCR of about 6 to 12 cycles. TCRdb used MiXCR to reprocess the 5' RACE reads, holding one entry per CDR3 protein. Here the sample spans hundreds of thousands of distinct CDR3 sequences, roughly 30% being singletons. Sequencing was done on a sample of blood. The receptors stem from a woman of 80 years or more in good health.

In its sample, this clonotype was seen many times. This chain joins TRBV5-1 and TRBJ2-4; 12 bases match TRBD1. The CDR3 has 17 residues. The germline CDR1 and CDR2 sequences are SGHRS and YFSETQ. V lost 3 bases, J lost 2 bases, and 6 bases stayed unmatched. The DNA of the CDR3 is TGCGCCAGCAGCTCGGGACAGGGGGCGCGTTCCAAAAACATTCAGTACTTC. It translates to CASSSGQGARSKNIQYF.

V is TRBV20-1 and J is TRBJ2-5, with 8 positions matching TRBD1. Trimming took 3 bases from V and 1 from J; bases not matched to a gene: 10. This CDR3 comprises 16 residues. Germline lookup yields CDR1 DFQATT and CDR2 SNEGSKA (reference sequence). Here the CDR3 reads CSASVPGQVPQETQYF. The CDR3 coding sequence is TGCAGTGCTAGTGTACCGGGACAGGTACCCCAAGAGACCCAGTACTTC.

Comments on this clonotype: A read error is possible here, since a much larger clone lies one base away. The chain recombines TRBV5-1 with TRBJ2-7; D may be TRBD1 (5 bases). Trimming took 3 bases from V and 7 from J, leaving 14 bases between them. This CDR3 is 13 amino acids long. Germline CDR1 and CDR2: SGHRS and YFSETQ. Written as DNA, the CDR3 is TGCGCCAGCAGCTGGGCAGGGTTCAATGAGCAGTACTTC. This encodes CASSWAGFNEQYF.

This clonotype was observed many times. The V gene is TRBV20-1, the J gene TRBJ2-1; D is possibly TRBD2 (5 bases). This CDR3 comprises 14 residues. V dropped 3 bases and J dropped 7 bases, with 16 bases sitting between them. Germline V gene data show CDR1 as DFQATT and CDR2 as SNEGSKA (reference sequence). Here the CDR3 DNA reads TGCAGTGCTAGCTCGGGGAATTTATGGAATGAGCAGTTCTTC. It translates to CSASSGNLWNEQFF.

In its sample, this clonotype was seen once. Just one base apart from a much larger clone, this may be a read error. This chain links TRBV20-1 with TRBJ2-3; 9 positions match TRBD2. The length of the CDR3 is 14 residues. Germline V gene data show CDR1 as DFQATT and CDR2 as SNEGSKA (reference sequence). Trimming removed 6 bases from V and 3 bases from J; junction bases left unmatched: 7. Here the CDR3 reads CSAGSGGGTDTQYF. The CDR3 bases are TGCAGTGCGGGTAGCGGGGGAGGGACAGATACGCAGTATTTT.

This clonotype was picked up many times. The genes are TRBV2 and TRBJ1-1, with TRBD1 matching 7 bases. CDR3 length: 18 residues. V shed 5 bases and J 0 bases; nucleotides not matched to a gene: 15. Germline V gene data show CDR1 as SNHLY and CDR2 as FYNNEI. In DNA form, the CDR3 reads TGTGCCAGCAGTCCCAAAAGTCCACAGGGGCGAGTGAACACTGAAGCTTTCTTT. Protein sequence: CASSPKSPQGRVNTEAFF. The whole variable domain, filled in from reference TRBV2 and TRBJ1-1, reads EPEVTQTPSHQVTQMGQEVILRCVPISNHLYFYWYRQILGQKVEFLVSFYNNEISEKSEIFDDQFSVERPDGSNFTLKIRSTKLEDSAMYFCASSPKSPQGRVNTEAFFGQGTRLTVV.

About this clonotype itself: This may stem from a read error, because a much larger clone lies one nucleotide away. V usage is TRBV29-1 and J usage is TRBJ1-4; D uncertain. Trimming shortened V by 8 bases and J by 16 bases, and 20 bases separated the two germline ends. The CDR3 is 11 residues long. Germline V lookup: CDR1 SQVTM, CDR2 ANQGSEA. The CDR3 reads CSTEGRGTTFF. DNA of the CDR3: TGCAGCACCGAAGGACGGGGAACGACGTTTTTT.

With regard to this clonotype: An end of the junction does not agree with germline; a read error may underlie this. The J gene is TRBJ2-3, the V gene TRBV4-1, with unresolved D. The CDR3 is 14 amino acids. Germline V gene sequence: CDR1 MGHRA, CDR2 YSYEKL. The CDR3 loop is CASSQGTGTDAQYF. Written as DNA, the CDR3 is TGCGCCAGCAGCCAAGGGACGGGCACAGATGCGCAGTATTTT.

This clonotype turned up a few times. The chain has TRBV7-9 and TRBJ1-6; no definite D call. V dropped 2 bases and J dropped 4 bases, with 15 bases sitting between them. Looked up from germline, CDR1 is SEHNR and CDR2 is FQNEAQ (reference sequence). This CDR3 has 17 residues. CDR3 bases: TGTGCCAGCAGCTTATACGTCCCAGGAGGATATAATTCACCCCTCCACTTT. As protein: CASSLYVPGGYNSPLHF.

With respect to this clonotype: The junction departs from the called germline gene at one end, perhaps through a read error. The CDR3 sequence: CATSRQARGNYGYTF. The CDR3 DNA follows: TGCGCCACCAGCAGACAAGCCCGGGGTAACTATGGCTACACCTTC. The chain combines TRBV15 with TRBJ1-2; no clear D. Germline V gene lookup returns CDR1 LNHNV and CDR2 YYDKDF (reference sequence). The CDR3 is 15 residues long.

In its sample, this clonotype was seen many times. The chain links TRBV5-1 to TRBJ2-3; possibly TRBD2 for D (7 bases). Germline V gene data show CDR1 as SGHRS and CDR2 as YFSETQ. Trimming removed 0 bases at V and 4 bases at J, with 12 bases between. The CDR3 covers 15 residues. The CDR3 is CASSLDGGASDTQYF. The DNA for the CDR3 is TGCGCCAGCAGCTTGGATGGGGGGGCCTCAGATACGCAGTATTTT.

As for this clonotype: A clone one base away is much larger, so this may be a read error. CDR3: CVSSPGLSSYNEQFF. CDR3 bases: TGTGTCAGCAGCCCAGGACTGTCCTCCTACAATGAGCAGTTCTTC. The chain couples TRBV5-4 to TRBJ2-1; D possibly corresponds to TRBD2 (5 bases). The CDR3 spans 15 residues. Germline CDR1 SGHNT, CDR2 YYREEE (reference sequence).

To note about this clonotype: At one boundary the junction diverges from the germline segment, which might be a read error. V usage is TRBV6-2 or TRBV6-3 and J usage is TRBJ2-3, with 7 nucleotides matching TRBD1. In germline, CDR1 is MNHEY, CDR2 SVGEGT. The CDR3 has 15 amino acids. The CDR3 reads CASSYLDRVTDPQYF. CDR3 nucleotide sequence: TGCGCCAGCAGCTACCTCGACAGGGTTACAGATCCGCAGTATTTT.

The chain has TRBV5-6 and TRBJ2-1; a weak D match, TRBD2 (5 bases). V lost 9 bases to trimming and J lost 8 bases, with 15 bases between them. The CDR3 consists of 12 residues. Germline CDR1 and CDR2: SGHDT and YYEEEE. The CDR3: CATSEGKHEQFF. The CDR3 DNA is TGTGCCACCTCCGAGGGAAAGCATGAGCAGTTCTTC.

At least ten counts were recorded for this clonotype. The chain carries TRBV29-1 and TRBJ2-3; D might be TRBD1 or TRBD2, each matching 6 bases. The CDR3 extends over 11 amino acids. The germline V gene has CDR1 SQVTM and CDR2 ANQGSEA. Trimming shortened V by 5 bases and J by 6 bases, and 9 bases separated the two germline ends. The CDR3 DNA reads as TGCAGCGTTCGGAGGGGGGATACGCAGTATTTT. It translates to CSVRRGDTQYF.

This rearrangement joins TRBV6-2 or TRBV6-3 to TRBJ2-7; TRBD1 matches at 7 bases. TRBJ2-4 explains the end of the DNA better; the J call may be wrong. Germline CDR1 and CDR2: MNHEY and SVGEGT. The CDR3 consists of 15 residues. CDR3 sequence (DNA): TGTGCCAGCAGTTACTCCACGCACAGGGGAAGCATTCAGTACTTC. As protein: CASSYSTHRGSIQYF.

V is TRBV3-1 and J is TRBJ2-3; 8 nucleotides match TRBD2. CDR1 and CDR2 (germline): LGHDT, YNNKEL (reference sequence). This CDR3 is 14 amino acids long. V trimming: 1 base; J trimming: 7 bases; junction bases outside the gene matches: 4. The CDR3 here is CASSQGRGGYTQYF. CDR3 in DNA: TGTGCCAGCAGCCAAGGACGGGGGGGATATACGCAGTATTTT.

Worth noting for this clonotype: This clone may be a read error of a much larger clone one base away. DNA for the CDR3: TGCAGGGCCGCAGACAGGTCCTACGAGCAGTACTTC. Protein product: CRAADRSYEQYF. This chain uses TRBV20-1 with TRBJ2-7; D is perhaps TRBD1 (6 bases). Per germline, CDR1 DFQATT and CDR2 SNEGSKA (reference sequence). The CDR3 has 12 amino acids.

This chain joins TRBV6-1 and TRBJ2-7; maybe TRBD2 (6 bases). CDR1 is MNHNS and CDR2 is SASEGT in the germline V gene. Deletions cut 10 bases from V and 2 bases from J, with 12 bases between. CDR3 length: 12 amino acids. The CDR3 sequence: CATVRDAYEQYF. Here the CDR3 DNA reads TGTGCCACCGTGCGGGACGCCTACGAGCAGTACTTC.

This clonotype was found many times. The chain joins TRBV5-1 to TRBJ2-7; a possible D gene is TRBD2 (6 bases). Germline-derived CDR1 and CDR2 are SGHRS and YFSETQ. The CDR3 sequence is 16 residues long. V shed 0 bases and J shed 1 base, with 14 bases lying between them. CDR3 nucleotides: TGCGCCAGCAGCTTGGCGGCGGGGAGATCATCCTACGAGCAGTACTTC. As protein: CASSLAAGRSSYEQYF.